Presented here are 10 T cell receptor beta chains from one specimen sequenced in a study of blood T cell repertoires in COVID-19. Data came from immunoSEQ multiplex PCR; TCRdb stores just in-frame clones and leaves some out. Of 60,000 to 75,000 clones listed, 75% to 95% were seen once; the top ten hold just under 7.5%. Sequencing was performed on peripheral blood. These TCRs come from a man in his forties with COVID-19, enrolled during active disease.

This sequence joins TRBV3-1 (or the pseudogene TRBV3-2) and TRBJ2-2; the D gene is possibly TRBD2 (6 bases). Germline V gives CDR1 LGHDT, CDR2 YNNKEL (reference sequence). CDR3 size: 15 residues. V was trimmed by 1 base and J by 7 bases, leaving 13 bases between them. CDR3 in amino acids: CASSQAPGDYGELFF. The CDR3 DNA follows: TGTGCCAGCAGCCAAGCTCCGGGAGATTACGGGGAGCTGTTTTTT.

This clone showed up just once. V is TRBV27 and J is TRBJ1-4; D ambiguous. The CDR3 has 18 residues. V was cut by 0 bases and J by 7 bases, with 21 bases left in between. Germline CDR1 and CDR2: MNHEY and SMNVEV (reference sequence). The CDR3 coding sequence is TGTGCCAGCAGTTTATCGTCGTCTGGGCGGCTGGGGAGTGAAAAACTGTTTTTT. Translating it yields CASSLSSSGRLGSEKLFF.

This clone has just one count. This chain connects TRBV6-5 to TRBJ1-6; TRBD1 agrees at 8 bases. Germline lookup yields CDR1 MNHEY and CDR2 SVGAGI. The V segment lost 8 bases and the J segment 7 bases; nucleotides outside the gene matches: 4. The CDR3 sequence is 13 residues long. In DNA form, the CDR3 reads TGTGCCAGCTGGAACAGGGGGAATTCACCCCTCCACTTT. This encodes CASWNRGNSPLHF.

V gene TRBV5-6 combines with J gene TRBJ1-1; D perhaps matches TRBD1 (5 bases). Trimming took 3 bases from V and 0 from J, leaving 12 bases between them. This CDR3 spans 15 amino acids. The germline V gene has CDR1 SGHDT and CDR2 YYEEEE. The CDR3 DNA reads as TGTGCCAGCAGCTGGGAACAGGAAATGAACACTGAAGCTTTCTTT. It translates to CASSWEQEMNTEAFF.

The chain carries TRBV7-3 and TRBJ2-1; maybe TRBD1 (6 bases). This CDR3 is 15 amino acids long. Germline lookup yields CDR1 SGHTA and CDR2 FQGTGA. Trimming stripped 2 bases from V and 8 bases from J, with 16 bases between. This CDR3 reads CASSLPQDRGYEQFF. The CDR3 nucleotides read TGTGCCAGCAGCTTACCCCAGGACAGAGGCTATGAGCAGTTCTTC.

The chain carries TRBV6-6 and TRBJ2-7; no reliable D call. The CDR3 loop spans 16 amino acids. Germline V gene lookup returns CDR1 MNHNY and CDR2 SVGAGI (reference sequence). V was cut by 5 bases and J by 1 base, with 18 bases left in between. As DNA, the CDR3 is TGTGCCAGCAGTGCGCTAGTAAGTGTCGGATCCTACGAGCAGTACTTC. Translation: CASSALVSVGSYEQYF.

The chain recombines TRBV5-1 with TRBJ1-2; TRBD1 aligns across 8 bases. CDR3 length: 17 amino acids. J lost 0 bases, V lost 3 bases, and 10 bases had no gene match. Germline V gene sequence: CDR1 SGHRS, CDR2 YFSETQ. The CDR3 here is CASSSGTGQVPNYGYTF. The CDR3 DNA follows: TGCGCCAGCAGCTCTGGGACAGGACAGGTCCCTAACTATGGCTACACCTTC.

The J gene is TRBJ2-3, the V gene TRBV6-5; TRBD2 aligns across 9 bases. Germline V gene lookup returns CDR1 MNHEY and CDR2 SVGAGI. The CDR3 length is 14 residues. The V segment lost 5 bases and the J segment 2 bases; nucleotides outside the gene matches: 2. CDR3 in amino acids: CASSSGGNTDTQYF. The CDR3 DNA sequence: TGTGCCAGCAGTAGCGGGGGGAACACAGATACGCAGTATTTT.

The CDR3 coding sequence is TGTGCCAGCAGCTTTGGGACTAGCGGGGGAGTTGAGCAGTTCTTC. It is translated as CASSFGTSGGVEQFF. The chain carries TRBV11-2 and TRBJ2-1, with 14 positions matching TRBD2. Germline CDR1 reads SGHAT; CDR2 reads FQNNGV. CDR3 size: 15 residues. V shed 3 bases, J shed 9 bases, and the junction held 4 bases outside the gene matches.

The V and J genes are TRBV10-3 and TRBJ2-7; 9 bases map to TRBD1. V lost 3 bases, J lost 4 bases, and 10 bases stayed unmatched. This CDR3 comprises 16 residues. CDR1 is ENHRY and CDR2 is SYGVKD in the germline V gene. CDR3 sequence reads: CAISDTGTGLLYEQYF. DNA for the CDR3: TGTGCCATCAGTGATACCGGGACAGGGTTATTGTACGAGCAGTACTTC.